Below, 2 T cell receptor beta chains from the same sample are listed, as sequenced in a study of OX40 agonist ivuxolimab in advanced cancers. This table comes from immunoSEQ multiplex PCR, and its TCRdb copy is limited to in-frame clones, with some not included. The sample holds some 61,000 clones; roughly 81% are singletons and the top ten take over 1.5%. The sample consisted of CD4+ or CD8+ T cells sorted from blood, taken in a trial of the OX40 agonist ivuxolimab. The receptors here all came from an adult with an advanced solid tumor such as melanoma, head and neck, liver or kidney cancer.

V gene TRBV28 combines with J gene TRBJ2-1, with D maybe TRBD2 (5 bases). The CDR3 sequence is 13 residues long. V shed 3 bases and J shed 13 bases, with 16 bases lying between them. CDR1 and CDR2 from the germline V gene are MDHEN and SYDVKM. The CDR3 nucleotides are TGTGCCAGCAGTTTCGGAGCGGTGGCGCAACAGTTCTTC. Translated: CASSFGAVAQQFF.

The rearrangement uses TRBV5-5 and TRBJ1-5, with D uncertain. Trimming took off 9 bases at V and 4 bases at J, with 2 bases between the two ends. The CDR3 is made up of 9 amino acids. Germline V gene sequence: CDR1 SGHKS, CDR2 YYEKEE (reference sequence). CDR3 in amino acids: CATNQPQHF. In DNA form, the CDR3 reads TGTGCCACGAATCAGCCCCAGCATTTT.